A single sample is the source of the 26 T cell receptor beta chains below, sequenced in a study of cytomegalovirus exposure and HLA in healthy donors. Use of 60 Vbeta and 13 Jbeta primers characterized the PCR. Measured with immunoSEQ multiplex PCR; TCRdb has only the in-frame clones, and not every one. The sample records fewer than 150,000 clones, about 77% being singletons. Sequenced sample: PBMCs. Receptor source: a man in his forties or fifties in good health and CMV-seronegative.

This chain uses TRBV5-1 with TRBJ2-7; D is unresolved. Trimming stripped 0 bases from V and 5 bases from J, with 18 bases between. This CDR3 region has 16 residues. Germline lookup yields CDR1 SGHRS and CDR2 YFSETQ. For the CDR3, the DNA is TGCGCCAGCAGCTTGGACGTCTACTCGAATTATAACGAGCAGTACTTC. This codes for CASSLDVYSNYNEQYF.

The J gene is TRBJ1-5, the V gene TRBV19; D call uncertain. Looked up from germline, CDR1 is LNHDA and CDR2 is SQIVND (reference sequence). The ends were cut back, 3 bases at V and 9 bases at J, with 9 bases in the middle. This CDR3 is 12 amino acids long. The CDR3 reads CASSIPEGPQHF. In DNA form, the CDR3 reads TGTGCCAGTAGTATCCCGGAGGGGCCCCAGCATTTT.

The chain uses TRBV2 and TRBJ1-5; D is ambiguous. Trimming removed 10 bases from V and 4 bases from J, with 17 bases in between. Germline CDR1 reads SNHLY; CDR2 reads FYNNEI. The CDR3 loop spans 14 amino acids. CDR3 in amino acids: CATSKDAGNQPQHF. In DNA form, the CDR3 reads TGTGCCACCTCCAAGGATGCGGGGAATCAGCCCCAGCATTTT. The full variable domain, rest sourced from reference TRBV2 and TRBJ1-5, is EPEVTQTPSHQVTQMGQEVILRCVPISNHLYFYWYRQILGQKVEFLVSFYNNEISEKSEIFDDQFSVERPDGSNFTLKIRSTKLEDSAMYFCATSKDAGNQPQHFGDGTRLSIL.

V usage is TRBV5-4 and J usage is TRBJ2-4, with TRBD2 matching 15 bases. V lost 2 bases and J lost 1; bases outside the gene matches: 4. Germline V CDR1 and CDR2: SGHNT, YYREEE (reference sequence). The CDR3 loop spans 18 amino acids. Here the CDR3 reads CASSLGLAGGRAKNIQYF. CDR3 sequence (DNA): TGTGCCAGCAGCTTAGGACTAGCGGGAGGGAGGGCCAAAAACATTCAGTACTTC.

J is TRBJ1-5 and V is TRBV7-9; TRBD1 matches at 7 bases. With V trimmed by 1 base and J by 0 bases, 9 bases remained unmatched. The V gene's germline CDR1 is SEHNR and CDR2 FQNEAQ (reference sequence). The CDR3 has 18 amino acids. The CDR3 sequence: CASSLVWDRLYSNQPQHF. The DNA for the CDR3 is TGTGCCAGCAGCTTAGTTTGGGACAGACTATATAGCAATCAGCCCCAGCATTTT. The variable domain in full, completed from reference TRBV7-9 and TRBJ1-5, reads DTGVSQNPRHKITKRGQNVTFRCDPISEHNRLYWYRQTLGQGPEFLTYFQNEAQLEKSRLLSDRFSAERPKGSFSTLEIQRTEQGDSAMYLCASSLVWDRLYSNQPQHFGDGTRLSIL.

This chain uses TRBV5-8 with TRBJ1-5; TRBD1 matches at 8 bases. Germline lookup yields CDR1 SGHTS and CDR2 YDEGEE. CDR3 length equals 14 residues. The J segment lost 7 bases and the V segment lost 6 bases, leaving 9 bases of the junction unmatched. The CDR3 DNA is TGTGCCAGCACCAAGGACAGGGAGAGGCAGCCCCAGCATTTT. Residues: CASTKDRERQPQHF.

The genes are TRBV7-9 and TRBJ1-4; 7 bases are a match to TRBD1. This CDR3 spans 15 amino acids. The V gene's germline CDR1 is SEHNR and CDR2 FQNEAQ (reference sequence). After removal of 5 bases from V and 3 bases from J, the junction contained 6 bases not matched to a gene. The CDR3 nucleotides are TGTGCCAGCAGCCAAGGGGGCAGCGCTAATGAAAAACTGTTTTTT. This translates into CASSQGGSANEKLFF. The whole variable domain, remainder taken from reference TRBV7-9 and TRBJ1-4, is DTGVSQNPRHKITKRGQNVTFRCDPISEHNRLYWYRQTLGQGPEFLTYFQNEAQLEKSRLLSDRFSAERPKGSFSTLEIQRTEQGDSAMYLCASSQGGSANEKLFFGSGTQLSVL.

This clone was seen only a few times. The chain recombines TRBV5-1 with TRBJ2-3; 8 bases are shared with TRBD2. Germline-derived CDR1 and CDR2 are SGHRS and YFSETQ. The CDR3 spans 16 residues. The ends lost 0 bases at V and 3 bases at J; junction bases unmatched: 6. CDR3 sequence reads: CASSLDGGARTDTQYF. As DNA, the CDR3 is TGCGCCAGCAGCTTGGACGGGGGGGCGAGGACAGATACGCAGTATTTT. The full variable domain, its missing parts supplied by reference TRBV5-1 and TRBJ2-3, is KAGVTQTPRYLIKTRGQQVTLSCSPISGHRSVSWYQQTPGQGLQFLFEYFSETQRNKGNFPGRFSGRQFSNSRSEMNVSTLELGDSALYLCASSLDGGARTDTQYFGPGTRLTVL.

The chain employs TRBV7-8 and TRBJ2-7, with D possibly being TRBD2 (5 bases). Trimming cost V 5 bases and J 0 bases, with 11 bases left between them. Germline lookup yields CDR1 SGHVS and CDR2 FQNEAQ. This CDR3 spans 14 amino acids. The CDR3 is CASSPERSSYEQYF. The CDR3 bases are TGTGCCAGCAGCCCCGAGCGGAGCTCCTACGAGCAGTACTTC.

The chain combines TRBV15 with TRBJ2-1; tentatively, D is TRBD2 (6 bases). The CDR3 length is 17 residues. Trimming shortened V by 0 bases and J by 7 bases, and 19 bases separated the two germline ends. Germline V gene lookup returns CDR1 LNHNV and CDR2 YYDKDF (reference sequence). For the CDR3, the DNA is TGTGCCACCAGCAGAGATCGGGCCGGGACTTCGTATAATGAGCAGTTCTTC. Translation gives CATSRDRAGTSYNEQFF.

Only a few counts were recorded for this clone. The chain links TRBV14 to TRBJ1-1; 9 nucleotides line up with TRBD1. Germline trimming cut 5 bases from V and 0 bases from J; bases unmatched to any gene: 7. The CDR3 has 16 residues. Per germline, CDR1 SGHDN and CDR2 FVKESK. CDR3: CASSERQGELNTEAFF. The CDR3 DNA sequence: TGTGCCAGCAGCGAACGACAGGGGGAACTGAACACTGAAGCTTTCTTT.

The chain uses TRBV29-1 and TRBJ2-5, with D possibly TRBD1 on 6 matching bases. The germline CDR1 and CDR2 sequences are SQVTM and ANQGSEA. The V gene lost 4 bases and the J gene lost 2 bases, with 11 bases spanning the gap. The length of the CDR3 is 13 residues. CDR3 nucleotide sequence: TGCAGCGTTGGGACAGTTTTACAAGAGACCCAGTACTTC. This gives the protein CSVGTVLQETQYF.

The rearrangement joins TRBV19 to TRBJ1-5; TRBD1 matches 8 bases. CDR1 and CDR2 (germline): LNHDA, SQIVND (reference sequence). The V and J ends lost 4 bases and 4 bases, in that order; junction bases with no gene match: 6. The CDR3 is 15 amino acids. The CDR3 sequence: CASSRQGSGNQPQHF. CDR3 sequence (DNA): TGTGCCAGTAGTAGACAGGGGTCTGGGAATCAGCCCCAGCATTTT.

CDR3 amino acids: CASSTDRLTGELFF. The DNA for the CDR3 is TGTGCCAGTAGTACGGACAGACTGACCGGGGAGCTGTTTTTT. The rearrangement joins TRBV19 to TRBJ2-2, with a tentative D call TRBD1 (6 bases). The V and J ends lost 4 bases and 5 bases respectively, with 11 bases between them. Per the germline V gene, CDR1 is LNHDA and CDR2 is SQIVND (reference sequence). This CDR3 spans 14 amino acids.

The V call is TRBV15, the J call TRBJ1-3, with D unclear. This CDR3 contains 14 residues. The ends were cut back, 1 base at V and 4 bases at J, with 8 bases in the middle. Germline V CDR1 and CDR2: LNHNV, YYDKDF (reference sequence). The CDR3 DNA follows: TGTGCCACCAGCAGAGGGGCAGCCGGAAACACCATATATTTT. Its protein product is CATSRGAAGNTIYF.

This chain uses TRBV28 with TRBJ2-7; a weak D match, TRBD1 (5 bases). In germline, CDR1 is MDHEN, CDR2 SYDVKM. The CDR3 is 14 amino acids. V lost 6 bases, J lost 8 bases, and 20 bases lay in between. The CDR3 loop is CASSLPSGPRQQYF. CDR3 DNA: TGTGCCAGCAGCTTGCCTTCAGGGCCCCGACAGCAGTACTTC.

V and J are TRBV19 and TRBJ2-3; 7 bases agree with TRBD2. Germline V gene sequence: CDR1 LNHDA, CDR2 SQIVND (reference sequence). This CDR3 is 15 amino acids long. Trimming cost V 5 bases and J 2 bases; bases outside gene matches: 7. The CDR3 region has the DNA TGTGCCAGTAGTTCAGGCAGCGGGGACACAGATACGCAGTATTTT. This sequence encodes CASSSGSGDTDTQYF.

The CDR3 spells CASSLTMAGEQYF. The CDR3 DNA is TGTGCCAGCAGCTTGACTATGGCGGGAGAGCAGTACTTC. The chain combines TRBV11-2 with TRBJ2-7; D is possibly TRBD2 (6 bases). V was clipped by 3 bases and J by 7 bases, with 13 bases between them. The CDR3 contains 13 residues. Germline CDR1 is SGHAT and CDR2 is FQNNGV. Full variable domain (remainder filled in from reference TRBV11-2 and TRBJ2-7): EAGVAQSPRYKIIEKRQSVAFWCNPISGHATLYWYQQILGQGPKLLIQFQNNGVVDDSQLPKDRFSAERLKGVDSTLKIQPAKLEDSAVYLCASSLTMAGEQYFGPGTRLTVT.

The chain is built from TRBV9 and TRBJ2-5; D is unresolved. Germline CDR1 and CDR2: SGDLS and YYNGEE. V was clipped by 3 bases and J by 5 bases, with 20 bases between them. This CDR3 is built from 16 residues. DNA for the CDR3: TGTGCCAGCAGCGGTAGCTTGTCGGTGGTTGGCGAGACCCAGTACTTC. It specifies CASSGSLSVVGETQYF.

The V and J genes are TRBV25-1 and TRBJ1-1; D is ambiguous. The CDR3 runs 12 residues. V gave up 8 bases and J gave up 1 base, with 8 bases separating them. The germline CDR1 and CDR2 sequences are MGHDK and SYGVNS. The CDR3 loop reads CASARGNTEAFF. Here the CDR3 DNA reads TGTGCCAGCGCGCGGGGGAACACTGAAGCTTTCTTT. Together with reference TRBV25-1 and TRBJ1-1, the CDR3 gives the full variable domain: EADIYQTPRYLVIGTGKKITLECSQTMGHDKMYWYQQDPGMELHLIHYSYGVNSTEKGDLSSESTVSRIRTEHFPLTLESARPSHTSQYLCASARGNTEAFFGQGTRLTVV.

V is TRBV6-6 and J is TRBJ1-1; D is unresolved. This CDR3 is 14 amino acids long. With 4 bases removed from V and 1 base from J, the gap between germline ends came to 10 bases. Germline V gene sequence: CDR1 MNHNY, CDR2 SVGAGI (reference sequence). CDR3 bases: TGTGCCAGCAGTTCTACAGTTGGGAACACTGAAGCTTTCTTT. Residues: CASSSTVGNTEAFF.

The V gene is TRBV6-5, the J gene TRBJ1-1; 11 nucleotides align to TRBD1. This CDR3 spans 15 amino acids. Germline assignment: CDR1 MNHEY and CDR2 SVGAGI. Germline trimming cut 0 bases from V and 5 bases from J; bases unmatched to any gene: 2. CDR3 DNA: TGTGCCAGCAGTTACTCCGGACAGGGGGCGACTGAAGCTTTCTTT. Its translation: CASSYSGQGATEAFF.

V is TRBV25-1 and J is TRBJ2-1; 11 bases align to TRBD2. CDR3 length: 16 amino acids. Trimming removed 4 bases from V and 0 bases from J; junction bases left unmatched: 2. Germline V gene lookup returns CDR1 MGHDK and CDR2 SYGVNS. This chain's CDR3 is CASSALAGGSYNEQFF. The CDR3 region has the DNA TGTGCCAGCAGTGCCCTAGCGGGAGGCTCCTACAATGAGCAGTTCTTC.

The rearrangement links TRBV18 to TRBJ2-5, with unresolved D. CDR3 length equals 14 residues. V lost 3 bases, J lost 1 base, and 9 bases lay in between. Per germline, CDR1 KGHSH and CDR2 LQKENI. The CDR3 sequence: CASSPAVPQETQYF. As DNA, the CDR3 is TGTGCCAGCTCACCCGCGGTCCCCCAAGAGACCCAGTACTTC.

The table lists this clone with a few counts. DNA of the CDR3: TGTGCCAGCAGTTGGTTTATTTGGGGGGGTCGCGCAGGGGCCAACGTCCTGACTTTC. Protein sequence: CASSWFIWGGRAGANVLTF. The chain employs TRBV28 and TRBJ2-6; 7 bases match TRBD2. Germline CDR1 and CDR2: MDHEN and SYDVKM. CDR3 length: 19 amino acids. Germline trimming cut 4 bases from V and 4 bases from J; bases unmatched to any gene: 16.

The chain combines TRBV11-2 with TRBJ2-7; a possible D gene is TRBD1 (5 bases). Trimming shortened V by 1 base and J by 3 bases, and 10 bases separated the two germline ends. The CDR3 is 14 amino acids. Germline CDR1 is SGHAT and CDR2 is FQNNGV. The CDR3 region is CASSLGDSRYEQYF. CDR3 nucleotide sequence: TGTGCCAGCAGCTTAGGAGACAGCCGCTACGAGCAGTACTTC. The complete variable domain, with remaining parts taken from reference TRBV11-2 and TRBJ2-7, reads EAGVAQSPRYKIIEKRQSVAFWCNPISGHATLYWYQQILGQGPKLLIQFQNNGVVDDSQLPKDRFSAERLKGVDSTLKIQPAKLEDSAVYLCASSLGDSRYEQYFGPGTRLTVT.